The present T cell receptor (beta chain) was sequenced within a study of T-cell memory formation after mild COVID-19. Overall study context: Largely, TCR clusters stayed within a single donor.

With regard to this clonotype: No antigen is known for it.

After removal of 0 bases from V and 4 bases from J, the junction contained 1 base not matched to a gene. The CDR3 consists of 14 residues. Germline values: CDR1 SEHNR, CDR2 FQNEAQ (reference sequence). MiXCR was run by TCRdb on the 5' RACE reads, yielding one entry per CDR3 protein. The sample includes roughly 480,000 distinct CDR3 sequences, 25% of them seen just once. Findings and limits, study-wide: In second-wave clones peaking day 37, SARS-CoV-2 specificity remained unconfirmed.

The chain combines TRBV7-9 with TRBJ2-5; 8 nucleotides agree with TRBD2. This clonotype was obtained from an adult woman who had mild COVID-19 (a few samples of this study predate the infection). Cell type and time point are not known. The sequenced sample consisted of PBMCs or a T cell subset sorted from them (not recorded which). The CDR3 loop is CASSLAGGAETQYF. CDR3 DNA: TGTGCCAGCAGCTTAGCCGGGGGGGCAGAGACCCAGTACTTC. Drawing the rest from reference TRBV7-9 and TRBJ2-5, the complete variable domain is DTGVSQNPRHKITKRGQNVTFRCDPISEHNRLYWYRQTLGQGPEFLTYFQNEAQLEKSRLLSDRFSAERPKGSFSTLEIQRTEQGDSAMYLCASSLAGGAETQYFGPGTRLLVL.